A selection of T cell receptor beta chains follows, all from one sample in a study of shared clonotypes between healthy human individuals. Clones were sequenced by immunoSEQ multiplex PCR, and TCRdb holds only the in-frame ones, with some missing. The profile shows about 640,000 clones, about two thirds of them singletons. The source material was memory CD4+ T cells sorted from blood. The receptors shown here come from a woman in her twenties or thirties in good health. The CDR3 runs from the conserved cysteine through the conserved F or W. The D gene is left open where the match is weak. Where a row states a size, it is once, few, many or the class of an expanded clone; other rows omit it.

clone_size: few
d_call: .
j_call: TRBJ1-6
v_call: TRBV30
cdr3_nt: TGTGCCTGGAGTGCAGGGCGGGGTTCACCCCTCCACTTT
cdr3_aa: CAWSAGRGSPLHF

clone_size: .
d_call: .
j_call: TRBJ2-7
v_call: TRBV20-1
cdr3_nt: TGCAGTGCGCCGACAGCTTACGAGCAGTACTTC
cdr3_aa: CSAPTAYEQYF

clone_size: .
d_call: TRBD2
j_call: TRBJ2-3
v_call: TRBV18
cdr3_nt: TGTGCCAGCTCACCAGTACTAGCGGGCACAGATACGCAGTATTTT
cdr3_aa: CASSPVLAGTDTQYF

clone_size: once
d_call: .
j_call: TRBJ2-6
v_call: TRBV2
cdr3_nt: TGTGCCAGCAGGGTTGGAGTTGTCTCTGGGGCCAACGTCCTGACTTTC
cdr3_aa: CASRVGVVSGANVLTF

clone_size: .
d_call: .
j_call: TRBJ1-5
v_call: TRBV30
cdr3_nt: TGTGCCTGGAGTACAGGGTTAGGAAATCAGCCCCAGCATTTT
cdr3_aa: CAWSTGLGNQPQHF

clone_size: .
d_call: .
j_call: TRBJ1-3
v_call: TRBV6-1
cdr3_nt: TGTGCCAGCAGTGACCGGACGTCAGGAAACACCATATATTTT
cdr3_aa: CASSDRTSGNTIYF

clone_size: .
d_call: .
j_call: TRBJ2-7
v_call: TRBV5-1
cdr3_nt: TGCGCCAGCAGCTTGTTACCCGGGGGCCCTGGGGAGCAGTACTTC
cdr3_aa: CASSLLPGGPGEQYF

clone_size: many
d_call: TRBD1
j_call: TRBJ2-1
v_call: TRBV11-2
cdr3_nt: TGTGCCAGCAGCTTAGATTCCGGGACAGGGGGCTACAATGAGCAGTTCTTC
cdr3_aa: CASSLDSGTGGYNEQFF

clone_size: .
d_call: TRBD1
j_call: TRBJ2-7
v_call: TRBV25-1
cdr3_nt: TGTGCCAGCAGTGAAGGGACAGGGGTTGCCTACGAGCAGTACTTC
cdr3_aa: CASSEGTGVAYEQYF

clone_size: .
d_call: TRBD2
j_call: TRBJ2-7
v_call: TRBV28
cdr3_nt: TGTGCCAGCAGTTCGGGACTAGCGGGCAGTTCCGAGCAGTACTTC
cdr3_aa: CASSSGLAGSSEQYF

clone_size: .
d_call: .
j_call: TRBJ1-4
v_call: TRBV28
cdr3_nt: TGTGCCAGCAGTTTGGGACGGCGTTATGAAAAACTGTTTTTT
cdr3_aa: CASSLGRRYEKLFF

clone_size: .
d_call: .
j_call: TRBJ2-3
v_call: TRBV9
cdr3_nt: TGTGCCAGCAGCGTACAGAGGGCAGATACGCAGTATTTT
cdr3_aa: CASSVQRADTQYF

clone_size: many
d_call: TRBD1
j_call: TRBJ2-7
v_call: TRBV6-5
cdr3_nt: TGTGCCAGCACAGGAGCCAGACAGGGTCACGAGCAGTACTTC
cdr3_aa: CASTGARQGHEQYF

clone_size: .
d_call: .
j_call: TRBJ2-1
v_call: TRBV11-1
cdr3_nt: TGTGCCAGCAGCGGGCCGGGGCCCCGGCGCTCCTACAATGAGCAGTTCTTC
cdr3_aa: CASSGPGPRRSYNEQFF

clone_size: many
d_call: TRBD2
j_call: TRBJ2-1
v_call: TRBV5-1
cdr3_nt: TGCGCCAGCAGCTTAATCAGCTTGTCTAGCGGGGGAAACAATGAGCAGTTCTTC
cdr3_aa: CASSLISLSSGGNNEQFF

clone_size: .
d_call: .
j_call: TRBJ2-3
v_call: TRBV7-2
cdr3_nt: TGTGCCAGCAGCTCAACGGTTTTGGTGGGCGCAGATACGCAGTATTTT
cdr3_aa: CASSSTVLVGADTQYF

clone_size: .
d_call: TRBD2
j_call: TRBJ2-7
v_call: TRBV18
cdr3_nt: TGTGCCAGCTCACCCTGGACTAGCGGGACCTACGAGCAGTACTTC
cdr3_aa: CASSPWTSGTYEQYF

clone_size: .
d_call: .
j_call: TRBJ2-6
v_call: TRBV5-8
cdr3_nt: TGTGCCAGCAGCTTGACTGGGGCCAACGTCCTGACTTTC
cdr3_aa: CASSLTGANVLTF

clone_size: .
d_call: .
j_call: TRBJ2-7
v_call: TRBV6-6
cdr3_nt: TGTGCCAGCAGCGACCGTTCCTACGAGCAGTACTTC
cdr3_aa: CASSDRSYEQYF

clone_size: .
d_call: .
j_call: TRBJ2-7
v_call: TRBV11-2
cdr3_nt: TGTGCCAGCAGCCCGCTTACCTCCTACGAGCAGTACTTC
cdr3_aa: CASSPLTSYEQYF

clone_size: .
d_call: .
j_call: TRBJ2-1
v_call: TRBV5-1
cdr3_nt: TGCGCCAGCAGCTTGGACGCACCCACGGGTGAGCAGTTCTTC
cdr3_aa: CASSLDAPTGEQFF

clone_size: .
d_call: TRBD1
j_call: TRBJ2-5
v_call: TRBV27
cdr3_nt: TGTGCCAGCCGCCGACAGGGTAGCCAAGAGACCCAGTACTTC
cdr3_aa: CASRRQGSQETQYF

clone_size: once
d_call: TRBD2
j_call: TRBJ2-7
v_call: TRBV30
cdr3_nt: TGTGCCTGGAGTGTGGGTCTAGCGGGAGCGCACGAGCAGTACTTC
cdr3_aa: CAWSVGLAGAHEQYF

clone_size: .
d_call: TRBD2
j_call: TRBJ2-1
v_call: TRBV27
cdr3_nt: TGTGCCAGCAGTTTATCCCCGCCGGGACTAGCGGGAGTGGCCTACAATGAGCAGTTCTTC
cdr3_aa: CASSLSPPGLAGVAYNEQFF

clone_size: .
d_call: .
j_call: TRBJ2-5
v_call: TRBV6-7
cdr3_nt: TGTGCCAGCAGTTTCCCGGGCGGGCAGCAGTACTTC
cdr3_aa: CASSFPGGQQYF

clone_size: .
d_call: .
j_call: TRBJ2-3
v_call: TRBV18
cdr3_nt: TGTGCCAGCTCACCGACAGATACGCAGTATTTT
cdr3_aa: CASSPTDTQYF

clone_size: .
d_call: .
j_call: TRBJ1-1
v_call: TRBV2
cdr3_nt: TGTGCCAGCAGTGATGGTGGCGGTATGAACACTGAAGCTTTCTTT
cdr3_aa: CASSDGGGMNTEAFF

clone_size: .
d_call: .
j_call: TRBJ2-5
v_call: TRBV18
cdr3_nt: TGTGCCAGCTCACCACCGGCCCAAGAGACCCAGTACTTC
cdr3_aa: CASSPPAQETQYF

clone_size: few
d_call: .
j_call: TRBJ1-5
v_call: TRBV5-7
cdr3_nt: TGTGCCAGCAGAACCGCAAATCAGCCCCAGCATTTT
cdr3_aa: CASRTANQPQHF

clone_size: .
d_call: .
j_call: TRBJ1-1
v_call: TRBV6-6
cdr3_nt: TGTGCCAGCAGTAACCGACAGAACACTGAAGCTTTCTTT
cdr3_aa: CASSNRQNTEAFF

clone_size: few
d_call: .
j_call: TRBJ2-7
v_call: TRBV29-1
cdr3_nt: TGCAGCGTTGTGGGACTGGGTCACGAGCAGTACTTC
cdr3_aa: CSVVGLGHEQYF

clone_size: .
d_call: .
j_call: TRBJ2-5
v_call: TRBV6-5
cdr3_nt: TGTGCCAGCAGTTACTCTGCCATCCAAGAGACCCAGTACTTC
cdr3_aa: CASSYSAIQETQYF

clone_size: .
d_call: .
j_call: TRBJ2-3
v_call: TRBV7-9
cdr3_nt: TGTGCCAGCAGCTTGGGGACCAATACGCAGTATTTT
cdr3_aa: CASSLGTNTQYF

clone_size: few
d_call: .
j_call: TRBJ1-2
v_call: TRBV2
cdr3_nt: TGTGCCAGCAGTGAGGCCGACACCGCCTATGGCTACACCTTC
cdr3_aa: CASSEADTAYGYTF

clone_size: .
d_call: TRBD2
j_call: TRBJ2-3
v_call: TRBV5-1
cdr3_nt: TGCGCCAGCAGCTTGTCAAGCGGGATGTGGGATACGCAGTATTTT
cdr3_aa: CASSLSSGMWDTQYF

clone_size: .
d_call: .
j_call: TRBJ2-6
v_call: TRBV15
cdr3_nt: TGTGCCACCAGCAGAAAGAGACAGGACCTCTCTGGGGCCAACGTCCTGACTTTC
cdr3_aa: CATSRKRQDLSGANVLTF

clone_size: .
d_call: TRBD1
j_call: TRBJ2-7
v_call: TRBV5-1
cdr3_nt: TGCGCCAGCACCCCAGGGGACCGGGACAGGCAGTCCTCCGAGCAGTACTTC
cdr3_aa: CASTPGDRDRQSSEQYF

clone_size: many
d_call: .
j_call: TRBJ1-1
v_call: TRBV5-1
cdr3_nt: TGCGCCAGCAGCTTGGGTCCGGTGAACACTGAAGCTTTCTTT
cdr3_aa: CASSLGPVNTEAFF

clone_size: .
d_call: .
j_call: TRBJ1-4
v_call: TRBV18
cdr3_nt: TGTGCCAGCTCACCCAACAGAGAAACTAATGAAAAACTGTTTTTT
cdr3_aa: CASSPNRETNEKLFF

clone_size: .
d_call: .
j_call: TRBJ2-5
v_call: TRBV30
cdr3_nt: TGTGCCTGGAGCCGGGTCTCGGGGGAGACCCAGTACTTC
cdr3_aa: CAWSRVSGETQYF

clone_size: few
d_call: .
j_call: TRBJ1-2
v_call: TRBV6-1
cdr3_nt: TGTGCCAGCAGTGAAGTCCCCATCTATGGCTACACCTTC
cdr3_aa: CASSEVPIYGYTF

clone_size: few
d_call: .
j_call: TRBJ1-3
v_call: TRBV28
cdr3_nt: TGTGCCAGCAGTGGAGACTCTGGAAACACCATATATTTT
cdr3_aa: CASSGDSGNTIYF

clone_size: .
d_call: .
j_call: TRBJ1-1
v_call: TRBV29-1
cdr3_nt: TGCAGCTGCGTGGGACAAAGAGCTTTCTTT
cdr3_aa: CSCVGQRAFF

clone_size: .
d_call: TRBD2
j_call: TRBJ2-3
v_call: TRBV5-4
cdr3_nt: TGTGCCAGCAGCTTGCTAGCGGGAGGCAGAGATACGCAGTATTTT
cdr3_aa: CASSLLAGGRDTQYF

clone_size: .
d_call: TRBD1
j_call: TRBJ1-4
v_call: TRBV10-1
cdr3_nt: TGCGCCAGCAGTACCGGGACAGAAAATGAAAAACTGTTTTTT
cdr3_aa: CASSTGTENEKLFF

clone_size: .
d_call: .
j_call: TRBJ2-7
v_call: TRBV4-1
cdr3_nt: TGCGCCAGCAGCCAAAAAACAGGAAACCCGTCCTACGAGCAGTACTTC
cdr3_aa: CASSQKTGNPSYEQYF

clone_size: .
d_call: TRBD1
j_call: TRBJ2-1
v_call: TRBV5-1
cdr3_nt: TGCGCCAGCAGCTCGGGACAGGGACTATACAATGAGCAGTTCTTC
cdr3_aa: CASSSGQGLYNEQFF

clone_size: .
d_call: .
j_call: TRBJ1-4
v_call: TRBV15
cdr3_nt: TGTGCCACCAGCAGAGATAGACAGGAAAATGAAAAACTGTTTTTT
cdr3_aa: CATSRDRQENEKLFF

clone_size: .
d_call: .
j_call: TRBJ2-7
v_call: TRBV19
cdr3_nt: TGTGCCAGTAGTGGGTACTACGAGCAGTACTTC
cdr3_aa: CASSGYYEQYF

clone_size: .
d_call: .
j_call: TRBJ1-5
v_call: TRBV28
cdr3_nt: TGTGCCAGCATATCCGGCGGTCAGCCCCAGCATTTT
cdr3_aa: CASISGGQPQHF

clone_size: .
d_call: .
j_call: TRBJ1-2
v_call: TRBV28
cdr3_nt: TGTGCCAGCAGTTCAGGGGACTCTTATGGCTACACCTTC
cdr3_aa: CASSSGDSYGYTF

clone_size: .
d_call: TRBD1
j_call: TRBJ1-1
v_call: TRBV9
cdr3_nt: TGTGCCAGCAGCGTAATTGGACAGGGGGCCGAAGCTTTCTTT
cdr3_aa: CASSVIGQGAEAFF

clone_size: few
d_call: TRBD2
j_call: TRBJ2-3
v_call: TRBV27
cdr3_nt: TGTGCCAGCAGTAGACTAGCGGGAGTCCTTCGGGCAGATACGCAGTATTTT
cdr3_aa: CASSRLAGVLRADTQYF

clone_size: .
d_call: .
j_call: TRBJ2-7
v_call: TRBV28
cdr3_nt: TGTGCCAGCAGTTCAGGTATCTGGGGGCAGTACTTC
cdr3_aa: CASSSGIWGQYF

clone_size: .
d_call: TRBD2
j_call: TRBJ2-2
v_call: TRBV5-1
cdr3_nt: TGCGCCAGCAGCTTAGCTCTAGCGGGAGGACCCGGGGAGCTGTTTTTT
cdr3_aa: CASSLALAGGPGELFF

clone_size: few
d_call: .
j_call: TRBJ1-1
v_call: TRBV7-6
cdr3_nt: TGTGCCAGCAGCTTAGAGGTGAACACTGAAGCTTTCTTT
cdr3_aa: CASSLEVNTEAFF